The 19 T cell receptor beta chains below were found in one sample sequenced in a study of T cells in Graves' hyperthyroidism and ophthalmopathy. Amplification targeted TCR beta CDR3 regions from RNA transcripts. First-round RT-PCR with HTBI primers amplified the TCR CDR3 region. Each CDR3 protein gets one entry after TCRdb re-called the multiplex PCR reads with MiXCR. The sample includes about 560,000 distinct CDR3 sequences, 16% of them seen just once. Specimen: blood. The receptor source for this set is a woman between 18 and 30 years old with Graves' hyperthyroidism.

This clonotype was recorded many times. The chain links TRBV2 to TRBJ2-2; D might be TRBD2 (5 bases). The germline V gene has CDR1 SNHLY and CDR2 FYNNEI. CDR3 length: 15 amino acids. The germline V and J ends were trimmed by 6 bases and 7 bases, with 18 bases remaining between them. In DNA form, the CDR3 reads TGTGCCAGCAGGGGAGACGGACCGCTTTACGGGGAGCTGTTTTTT. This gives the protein CASRGDGPLYGELFF.

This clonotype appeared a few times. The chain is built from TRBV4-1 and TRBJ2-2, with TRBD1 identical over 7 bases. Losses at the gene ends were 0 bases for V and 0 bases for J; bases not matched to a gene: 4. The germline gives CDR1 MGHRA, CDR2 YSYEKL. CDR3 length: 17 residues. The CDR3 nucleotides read TGCGCCAGCAGCCAAGAACCGGGACAGCCGAACACCGGGGAGCTGTTTTTT. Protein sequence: CASSQEPGQPNTGELFF.

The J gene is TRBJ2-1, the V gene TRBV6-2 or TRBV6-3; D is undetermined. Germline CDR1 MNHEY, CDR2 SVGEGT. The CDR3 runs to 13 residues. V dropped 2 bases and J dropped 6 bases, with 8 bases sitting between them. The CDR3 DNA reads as TGTGCCAGCAGTTACCAAACACCCAATGAGCAGTTCTTC. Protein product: CASSYQTPNEQFF.

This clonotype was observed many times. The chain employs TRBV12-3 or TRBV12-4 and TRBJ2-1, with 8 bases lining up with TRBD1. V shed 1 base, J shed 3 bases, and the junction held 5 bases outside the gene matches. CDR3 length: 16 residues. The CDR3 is CASSLGVRGLYNEQFF. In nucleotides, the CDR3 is TGTGCCAGCAGTTTAGGCGTCAGGGGGCTCTACAATGAGCAGTTCTTC.

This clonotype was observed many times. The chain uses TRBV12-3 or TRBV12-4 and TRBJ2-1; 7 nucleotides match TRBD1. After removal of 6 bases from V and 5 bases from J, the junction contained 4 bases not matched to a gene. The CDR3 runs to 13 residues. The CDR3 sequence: CASSQDRDNEQFF. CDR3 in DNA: TGTGCCAGCAGCCAAGACAGGGACAATGAGCAGTTCTTC.

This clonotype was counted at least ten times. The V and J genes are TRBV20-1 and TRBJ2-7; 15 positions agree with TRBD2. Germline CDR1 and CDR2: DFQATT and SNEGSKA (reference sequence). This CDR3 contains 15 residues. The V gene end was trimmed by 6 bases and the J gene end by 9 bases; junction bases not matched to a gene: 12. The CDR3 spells CSAPRGTSGRTGQYF. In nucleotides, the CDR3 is TGCAGTGCCCCTCGGGGGACTAGCGGGAGGACGGGGCAGTACTTC.

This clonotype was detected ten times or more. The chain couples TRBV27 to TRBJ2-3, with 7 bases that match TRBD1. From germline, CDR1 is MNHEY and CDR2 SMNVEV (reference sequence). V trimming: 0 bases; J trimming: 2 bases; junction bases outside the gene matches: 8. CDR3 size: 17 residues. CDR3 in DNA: TGTGCCAGCAGTTTATCCTCGACAGGGCGAGCCACAGATACGCAGTATTTT. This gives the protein CASSLSSTGRATDTQYF.

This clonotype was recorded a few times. CDR3 sequence: CASSLADSSYNEQFF. DNA for the CDR3: TGTGCCAGCAGCTTAGCCGACAGCTCCTACAATGAGCAGTTCTTC. The V and J genes are TRBV13 and TRBJ2-1; tentative D call: TRBD1 (5 bases). Germline CDR1 PRHDT, CDR2 FYEKMQ (reference sequence). CDR3 length: 15 amino acids. V lost 1 base and J lost 0, with 7 bases in between.

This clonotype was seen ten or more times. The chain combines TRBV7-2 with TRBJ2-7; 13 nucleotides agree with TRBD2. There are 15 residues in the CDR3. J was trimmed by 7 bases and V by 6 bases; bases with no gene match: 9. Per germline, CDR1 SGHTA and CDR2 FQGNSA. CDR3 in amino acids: CASRRTSGGAGEQYF. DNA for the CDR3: TGTGCCAGCAGACGAACTAGCGGGGGGGCAGGGGAGCAGTACTTC.

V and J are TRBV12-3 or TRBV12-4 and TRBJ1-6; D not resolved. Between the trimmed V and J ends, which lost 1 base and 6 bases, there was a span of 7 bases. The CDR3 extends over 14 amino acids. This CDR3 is CASSLENVNSPLHF. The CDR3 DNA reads TGTGCCAGCAGTTTAGAAAACGTTAATTCACCCCTCCACTTT.

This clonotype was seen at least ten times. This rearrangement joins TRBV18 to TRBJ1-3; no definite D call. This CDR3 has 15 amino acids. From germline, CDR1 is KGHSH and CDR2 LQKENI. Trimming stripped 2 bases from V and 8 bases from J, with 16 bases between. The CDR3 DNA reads TGTGCCAGCTCACCAGCGACGGGATCCGTGGACACCATATATTTT. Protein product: CASSPATGSVDTIYF. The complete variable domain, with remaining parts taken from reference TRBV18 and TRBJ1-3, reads NAGVMQNPRHLVRRRGQEARLRCSPMKGHSHVYWYRQLPEEGLKFMVYLQKENIIDESGMPKERFSAEFPKEGPSILRIQQVVRGDSAAYFCASSPATGSVDTIYFGEGSWLTVV.

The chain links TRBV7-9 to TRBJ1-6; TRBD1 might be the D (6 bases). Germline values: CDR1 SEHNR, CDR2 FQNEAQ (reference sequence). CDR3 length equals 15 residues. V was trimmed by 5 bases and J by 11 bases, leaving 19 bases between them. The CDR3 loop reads CASSPGLPWGPPLHF. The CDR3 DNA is TGTGCCAGCAGCCCAGGCCTCCCGTGGGGGCCACCCCTCCACTTT.

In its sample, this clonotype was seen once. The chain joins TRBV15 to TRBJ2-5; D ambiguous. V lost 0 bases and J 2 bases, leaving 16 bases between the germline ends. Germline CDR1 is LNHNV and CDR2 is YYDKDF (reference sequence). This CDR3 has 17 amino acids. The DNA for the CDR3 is TGTGCCACCAGCAGAGATAGGCCAGGAGCCCTTCAAGAGACCCAGTACTTC. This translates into CATSRDRPGALQETQYF.

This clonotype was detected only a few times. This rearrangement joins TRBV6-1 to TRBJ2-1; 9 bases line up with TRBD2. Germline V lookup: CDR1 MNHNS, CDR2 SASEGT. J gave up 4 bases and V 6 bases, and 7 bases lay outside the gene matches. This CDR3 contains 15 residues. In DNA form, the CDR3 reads TGTGCCAGCAGGTGGCTAGCGGGAAAATACAATGAGCAGTTCTTC. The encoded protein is CASRWLAGKYNEQFF.

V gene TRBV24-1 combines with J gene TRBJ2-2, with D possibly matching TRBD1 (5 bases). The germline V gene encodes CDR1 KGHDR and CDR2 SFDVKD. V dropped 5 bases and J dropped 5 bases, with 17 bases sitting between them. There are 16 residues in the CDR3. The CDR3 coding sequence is TGTGCCACCAGTGGTCCCTCCCCGACAGCAACCGGGGAGCTGTTTTTT. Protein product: CATSGPSPTATGELFF.

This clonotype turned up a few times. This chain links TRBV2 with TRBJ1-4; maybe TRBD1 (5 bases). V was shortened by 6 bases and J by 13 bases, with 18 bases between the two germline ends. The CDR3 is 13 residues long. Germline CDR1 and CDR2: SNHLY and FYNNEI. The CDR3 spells CASSPGTRRPLFF. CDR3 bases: TGTGCCAGCAGCCCCGGGACCCGACGTCCACTGTTTTTT.

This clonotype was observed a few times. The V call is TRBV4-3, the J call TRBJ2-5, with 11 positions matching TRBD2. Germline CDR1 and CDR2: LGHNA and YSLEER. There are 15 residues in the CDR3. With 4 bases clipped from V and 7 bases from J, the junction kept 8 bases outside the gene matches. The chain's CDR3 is CASSPKWLAGGTQYF. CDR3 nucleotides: TGCGCCAGCAGCCCTAAGTGGCTAGCGGGGGGGACCCAGTACTTC.

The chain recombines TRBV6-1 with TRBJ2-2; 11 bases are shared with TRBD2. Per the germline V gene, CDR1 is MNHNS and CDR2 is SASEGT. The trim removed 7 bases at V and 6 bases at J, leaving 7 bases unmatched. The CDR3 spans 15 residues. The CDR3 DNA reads TGTGCCAGCACCGCTAGCGGGGGGTATTCCGGGGAGCTGTTTTTT. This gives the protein CASTASGGYSGELFF.

CDR3 sequence: CASSRDRVVEQFF. CDR3 coding DNA: TGTGCCAGCTCACGGGACAGGGTTGTTGAGCAGTTCTTC. The chain combines TRBV18 with TRBJ2-1; TRBD1 agrees at 9 bases. This CDR3 comprises 13 residues. Looked up from germline, CDR1 is KGHSH and CDR2 is LQKENI. Trimming at V came to 4 bases and at J to 9 bases, leaving 4 bases not matched to a gene. The complete variable domain, with remaining parts taken from reference TRBV18 and TRBJ2-1, reads NAGVMQNPRHLVRRRGQEARLRCSPMKGHSHVYWYRQLPEEGLKFMVYLQKENIIDESGMPKERFSAEFPKEGPSILRIQQVVRGDSAAYFCASSRDRVVEQFFGPGTRLTVL.